This entry is about one T cell receptor (beta chain). TCRdb ran MiXCR on the 5' RACE reads and lists one entry per CDR3 protein. The table includes about 340,000 distinct CDR3 sequences, about a sixth detected once. This record comes from a study of T-cell memory formation after mild COVID-19. Trimming took 7 bases from V and 7 from J, leaving 17 bases between them. CDR1 is SGHAT, CDR2 FQNNGV, per germline. This CDR3 has 14 amino acids. J is TRBJ2-1 and V is TRBV11-2, with a tentative D call TRBD2 (5 bases). This clonotype was obtained from a man aged 18-30 years who had mild COVID-19 (a few samples of this study predate the infection). Cell type and time point are not known. The sample taken for sequencing was PBMCs or a T cell subset sorted from them (not recorded which). CDR3 region: CASTDFGAENEQFF. CDR3 coding DNA: TGTGCCAGCACCGATTTTGGAGCGGAGAATGAGCAGTTCTTC.